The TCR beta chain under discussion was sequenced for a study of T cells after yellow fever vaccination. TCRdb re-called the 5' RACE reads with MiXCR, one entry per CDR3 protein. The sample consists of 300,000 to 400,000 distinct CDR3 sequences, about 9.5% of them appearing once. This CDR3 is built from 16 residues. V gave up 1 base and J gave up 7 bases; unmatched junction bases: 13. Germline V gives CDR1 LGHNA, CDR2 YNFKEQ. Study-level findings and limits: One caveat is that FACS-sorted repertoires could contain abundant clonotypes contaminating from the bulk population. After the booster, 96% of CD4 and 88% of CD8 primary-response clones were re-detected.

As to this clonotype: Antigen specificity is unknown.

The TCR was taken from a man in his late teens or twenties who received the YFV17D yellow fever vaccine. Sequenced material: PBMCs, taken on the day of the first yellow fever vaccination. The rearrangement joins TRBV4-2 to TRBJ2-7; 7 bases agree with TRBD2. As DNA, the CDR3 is TGTGCCAGCAGCCAAGTCGGAAGCGGGGTACTCGGGGAGCAGTACTTC. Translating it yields CASSQVGSGVLGEQYF.